The TCR beta chain described here comes from a study of blood T cell repertoires in COVID-19. Study-wide context: From the United States, Italy and Spain came samples of acute and convalescent COVID-19. Nucleic acid was either cDNA or gDNA, and it came from T cells, B-cell-depleted T cells, or PBMCs.

From germline, CDR1 is LNHDA and CDR2 SQIVND (reference sequence). Deletions cut 3 bases from V and 5 bases from J, with 14 bases between. This CDR3 is 14 amino acids long. In the original workflow: Amplifying reference gene primers gave estimates of nucleated cell counts. Only in-frame clones appear in the TCRdb table, and some are missing; sequencing was by immunoSEQ multiplex PCR. For V, J and clone size, that table is used; D and trimming come from the DNA. The data show 200,000 to 300,000 clones, under 85% seen once. Sequenced sample: peripheral blood. The clonotype was recovered from a human donor in a cohort sampled during active COVID-19. The chain has TRBV19 and TRBJ2-7; D perhaps matches TRBD1 (6 bases). DNA of the CDR3: TGTGCCAGTAGTATCTTGTACAGGGCCAACGAGCAGTACTTC. Translated, it gives CASSILYRANEQYF.